The text below deals with one T cell receptor beta chain. The data were obtained in a study of blood T cell repertoires in COVID-19. As for the study in general: Sources were T cells, B-cell-depleted T cells, or PBMCs; the material itself was cDNA or gDNA.

Libraries were prepared by immunoSEQ multiplex PCR; TCRdb keeps only in-frame clonotypes and omits some of them. Of hundreds of thousands of clones listed, roughly four fifths were seen once; the top ten hold roughly 4%. Trimming removed 3 bases at V and 3 bases at J, with 8 bases between. Germline loops: CDR1 LNHDA, CDR2 SQIVND (reference sequence). This CDR3 contains 14 residues. This TCR derives from a man aged 25-40 years with acute COVID-19. The chain recombines TRBV19 with TRBJ2-2; perhaps TRBD2 as D (5 bases). The sample consisted of PBMCs or T cells enriched from blood (not recorded which). The CDR3 protein is CASSIRDDTGELFF. CDR3 nucleotides: TGTGCCAGTAGTATTCGGGATGACACCGGGGAGCTGTTTTTT.